These 21 T cell receptor beta chains share one sample of origin, sequenced in a study of T cell repertoires in aging, cancer and after chemotherapy. Multiplex touch-down PCR with TRB-A/B primers amplified rearranged V-D-J TRB sequences. One entry per CDR3 protein results from TCRdb running MiXCR on the multiplex PCR reads. The sample includes about 13,000 distinct CDR3 sequences, 25% to 30% of them seen just once. The template was genomic DNA from peripheral blood, not RNA. The specimen was blood. These receptors were obtained from a human donor with a blood cancer.

Regarding this clonotype: One junction end does not reproduce the germline sequence, and a read error may be involved. The rearrangement uses TRBV6-5 and TRBJ1-1; D not resolved. CDR3 size: 13 residues. The germline V gene has CDR1 MNHEY and CDR2 SVGAGI. The chain's CDR3 is CASSFSMNTEASF. In DNA, the CDR3 is TGTGCCAGCAGCTTCTCCATGAACACTGAAGCTTCCTTT.

In this sample, this clonotype is medium-sized. The V and J genes are TRBV29-1 and TRBJ1-3, with a possible D match to TRBD1 (6 bases). Germline V gene data show CDR1 as SQVTM and CDR2 as ANQGSEA. The V gene lost 6 bases and the J gene lost 2 bases, with 23 bases spanning the gap. This CDR3 contains 17 residues. CDR3 residues: CSVLDRGASLAGNTIYF. For the CDR3, the DNA is TGCAGCGTCCTCGACCGGGGGGCATCTTTAGCTGGAAACACCATATATTTT.

By share of the sample, this clonotype is medium-sized. The chain carries TRBV19 and TRBJ1-6, with unresolved D. Germline V gene lookup returns CDR1 LNHDA and CDR2 SQIVND (reference sequence). The CDR3 totals 14 residues. V was trimmed by 9 bases and J by 0 bases, leaving 9 bases between them. CDR3 sequence reads: CASVESSYNSPLHF. The CDR3 DNA is TGTGCCAGCGTCGAGAGCTCCTATAATTCACCCCTCCACTTT.

This clonotype was found a few times. The chain has TRBV6-5 and TRBJ1-2; D is perhaps TRBD1 (6 bases). Trimming took off 8 bases at V and 2 bases at J, with 15 bases between the two ends. This CDR3 contains 14 residues. The V gene's germline CDR1 is MNHEY and CDR2 SVGAGI. Written as DNA, the CDR3 is TGTGCCAGCTCGAGGAATACAGGGAACTATGGCTACACCTTC. Protein sequence: CASSRNTGNYGYTF.

In its sample, this clonotype was seen a few times. The chain joins TRBV7-6 to TRBJ2-7, with 10 bases matching TRBD1. The germline V gene has CDR1 SGHVS and CDR2 FNYEAQ. J gave up 4 bases and V 0 bases, and 3 bases lay outside the gene matches. This CDR3 has 15 amino acids. DNA of the CDR3: TGTGCCAGCAGCTTAGCCGGGACAGGGGCTTACGAGCAGTACGTC. Protein product: CASSLAGTGAYEQYV.

This clonotype has a count of ten or more. The chain is built from TRBV7-6 and TRBJ2-3; D uncertain. The CDR3 is made up of 16 amino acids. In germline, CDR1 is SGHVS, CDR2 FNYEAQ. Trimming took 1 base from V and 1 from J, leaving 12 bases between them. The chain's CDR3 is CASSLGALLGTDTQYF. The CDR3 DNA is TGTGCCAGCAGCTTAGGGGCGCTATTGGGCACAGATACGCAGTATTTT.

The sample holds a few counts of this clonotype. The genes are TRBV30 and TRBJ1-6; 9 nucleotides agree with TRBD1. Germline loops: CDR1 GTSNPN, CDR2 SVGIG (reference sequence). V was clipped by 8 bases and J by 0 bases; unmatched bases: 5. This CDR3 spans 15 amino acids. CDR3 in DNA: TGTGCCGGGGGACAGGGAGGCTCCTATAATTCACCCCTCCACTTT. Translated, it gives CAGGQGGSYNSPLHF.

Turning to this clonotype: This sequence may be a read error, since a much larger clone differs from it by one base. The V call is TRBV5-4, the J call TRBJ1-5, with 7 bases matching TRBD1. Per germline, CDR1 SGHNT and CDR2 YYREEE (reference sequence). V shed 5 bases, J shed 4 bases, and the junction held 6 bases outside the gene matches. The CDR3 consists of 14 residues. CDR3 region: CASSLVGQNQPQHF. The CDR3 bases are TGTGCCAGCAGTCTGGTGGGACAGAATCAGCCCCAGCATTTT.

As to this clonotype: A read error may be the cause here, since a much bigger clone is one base away. The J gene is TRBJ2-3, the V gene TRBV6-5, with D maybe TRBD1 (6 bases). Germline CDR1 MNHEY, CDR2 SVGAGI. This CDR3 contains 14 residues. CDR3 protein: CATSYGQNTNTQYF. CDR3 nucleotide sequence: TGTGCCACCTCCTACGGACAGAACACAAATACGCAGTATTTT.

This clonotype is medium-sized. The rearrangement uses TRBV19 and TRBJ2-3; 8 bases line up with TRBD1. The CDR3 has 15 residues. The germline CDR1 and CDR2 sequences are LNHDA and SQIVND (reference sequence). V dropped 3 bases and J dropped 4; count of bases not matched to a gene: 6. In nucleotides, the CDR3 is TGTGCCAGTAGTATGGCGACAGGGGATGCAGATACGCAGTATTTT. Amino acids: CASSMATGDADTQYF. The full variable domain, its missing parts supplied by reference TRBV19 and TRBJ2-3, is DGGITQSPKYLFRKEGQNVTLSCEQNLNHDAMYWYRQDPGQGLRLIYYSQIVNDFQKGDIAEGYSVSREKKESFPLTVTSAQKNPTAFYLCASSMATGDADTQYFGPGTRLTVL.

The chain combines TRBV6-4 with TRBJ1-1; 7 positions agree with TRBD1. Germline V gene data show CDR1 as MRHNA and CDR2 as SNTAGT. This CDR3 has 15 amino acids. V was pared by 8 bases and J by 2 bases, with 11 bases of the junction left unmatched. The CDR3 nucleotides are TGTGCCAGCTCCCCGACCACAGGGGACAACACTGAAGCTTTCTTT. Its translation: CASSPTTGDNTEAFF.

In this sample, this clonotype turned up a few times. The chain recombines TRBV10-3 with TRBJ1-2, with unresolved D. The germline CDR1 and CDR2 sequences are ENHRY and SYGVKD. CDR3 length: 13 residues. The V end lost 2 bases, the J end lost 2 bases, and 6 bases lay between the germline ends. CDR3 coding DNA: TGTGCCATCAGTGAGACCGGGAACTATGGCTACACCTTC. Its protein is CAISETGNYGYTF.

The chain has TRBV19 and TRBJ2-5, with 10 bases matching TRBD1. The CDR3 sequence is 15 residues long. J was trimmed by 5 bases and V by 5 bases; bases with no gene match: 8. CDR1 and CDR2 (germline): LNHDA, SQIVND (reference sequence). This CDR3 reads CASSPRQGAWETQYF. CDR3 bases: TGTGCCAGTAGTCCCAGACAGGGGGCTTGGGAGACCCAGTACTTC. Looking up the rest from reference TRBV19 and TRBJ2-5 gives the full variable domain: DGGITQSPKYLFRKEGQNVTLSCEQNLNHDAMYWYRQDPGQGLRLIYYSQIVNDFQKGDIAEGYSVSREKKESFPLTVTSAQKNPTAFYLCASSPRQGAWETQYFGPGTRLLVL.

The V and J genes are TRBV4-3 and TRBJ2-2; 8 bases fit TRBD2. Trimming at V came to 0 bases and at J to 8 bases, leaving 11 bases not matched to a gene. The CDR3 runs 17 residues. Germline lookup yields CDR1 LGHNA and CDR2 YSLEER. This CDR3 reads CASSQDSVGSGNGELFF. The CDR3 DNA reads as TGCGCCAGCAGCCAAGATTCAGTTGGTAGCGGGAATGGGGAGCTGTTTTTT.

In this sample, this clonotype turned up a few times. This chain uses TRBV10-3 with TRBJ2-4, with D unresolved. V was trimmed by 6 bases and J by 0 bases, leaving 15 bases between them. The CDR3 covers 16 residues. Germline V lookup: CDR1 ENHRY, CDR2 SYGVKD. The CDR3 DNA follows: TGTGCCATCAGCGAGAGAGCGCACTTAGCCAAAAACATTCAGTACTTC. This codes for CAISERAHLAKNIQYF.

V gene TRBV29-1 combines with J gene TRBJ2-5; 11 bases align to TRBD1. The CDR3 consists of 13 residues. After removal of 7 bases from V and 6 bases from J, the junction contained 7 bases not matched to a gene. CDR1 is SQVTM and CDR2 is ANQGSEA in the germline V gene. The CDR3 here is CSAWTGGTKTQYF. Written as DNA, the CDR3 is TGCAGCGCATGGACAGGGGGCACAAAGACCCAGTACTTC.

The chain carries TRBV20-1 and TRBJ1-1, with a weak D call TRBD1 (5 bases). This CDR3 comprises 13 residues. Trimming removed 4 bases from V and 4 bases from J, with 13 bases in between. Germline V gene lookup returns CDR1 DFQATT and CDR2 SNEGSKA (reference sequence). In DNA, the CDR3 is TGCAGTGCTACTCAGGGAGAGGGCACTGAAGCTTTCTTT. Amino acid sequence: CSATQGEGTEAFF.

The table lists this clonotype with many counts. J is TRBJ1-2 and V is TRBV5-6, with 7 bases that match TRBD1. With 4 bases clipped from V and 5 bases from J, the junction kept 5 bases outside the gene matches. Germline V CDR1 and CDR2: SGHDT, YYEEEE. The CDR3 covers 13 residues. CDR3 protein: CASSAGQQYGYTF. The CDR3 bases are TGTGCCAGCAGCGCGGGACAGCAATATGGCTACACCTTC.

CDR3 amino acids: CSARERGTQYF. The CDR3 DNA sequence: TGCAGTGCTAGAGAACGAGGGACCCAGTACTTC. The J gene is TRBJ2-5, the V gene TRBV20-1; D ambiguous. Germline V gene data show CDR1 as DFQATT and CDR2 as SNEGSKA (reference sequence). The CDR3 is 11 amino acids. With 0 bases removed from V and 7 bases from J, the gap between germline ends came to 6 bases.

J is TRBJ2-1 and V is TRBV7-6; D call uncertain. Germline lookup yields CDR1 SGHVS and CDR2 FNYEAQ. V lost 5 bases and J lost 7, with 12 bases in between. This CDR3 is built from 13 residues. CDR3 nucleotides: TGTGCCAGCAGCCCCGCCGGCCCTAATGAGCAGTTCTTC. It translates to CASSPAGPNEQFF.

The chain employs TRBV7-9 and TRBJ2-5; D is ambiguous. The CDR3 sequence is 11 residues long. V was pared by 5 bases and J by 5 bases, with 6 bases between. From germline, CDR1 is SEHNR and CDR2 FQNEAQ (reference sequence). This CDR3 is CASSSAETQYF. CDR3 DNA: TGTGCCAGCAGCAGTGCGGAGACCCAGTACTTC.